The 20 T cell receptor beta chains below come from one sample, sequenced in a study of shared clonotypes between healthy human individuals. Naive CD8 cells lacked CD45RO and underwent positive selection for CCR7, leaving out terminally differentiated effector memory CD45RA+ cells. Sequencing used immunoSEQ multiplex PCR; TCRdb keeps in-frame clones, though not all of them. The sample includes about 820,000 clones, 85% to 95% of them seen just once. Sequences were obtained from naive CD8+ T cells sorted from blood. These receptors all stem from a man under 40 in good health.

The table lists this clone with a count of one. The chain carries TRBV7-9 and TRBJ2-1; possible D gene TRBD1, 5 bases. The CDR3 consists of 16 residues. Trimming removed 1 base from V and 4 bases from J, with 14 bases in between. Germline V gene data show CDR1 as SEHNR and CDR2 as FQNEAQ (reference sequence). CDR3 loop: CASSLVGAGVYNEQFF. The CDR3 bases are TGTGCCAGCAGCTTAGTAGGGGCTGGGGTTTACAATGAGCAGTTCTTC. Together with reference TRBV7-9 and TRBJ2-1, the CDR3 gives the full variable domain: DTGVSQNPRHKITKRGQNVTFRCDPISEHNRLYWYRQTLGQGPEFLTYFQNEAQLEKSRLLSDRFSAERPKGSFSTLEIQRTEQGDSAMYLCASSLVGAGVYNEQFFGPGTRLTVL.

The chain carries TRBV19 and TRBJ2-2; D gene unclear. Germline lookup yields CDR1 LNHDA and CDR2 SQIVND (reference sequence). Trimming cost V 4 bases and J 6 bases, with 9 bases left between them. The CDR3 is 13 residues long. CDR3 sequence: CASSNSWAGELFF. The CDR3 DNA follows: TGTGCCAGTAGTAATAGTTGGGCCGGGGAGCTGTTTTTT.

The V gene is TRBV5-4, the J gene TRBJ2-3, with 8 bases identical to TRBD2. Germline assignment: CDR1 SGHNT and CDR2 YYREEE (reference sequence). This CDR3 has 15 amino acids. Trimming at V came to 4 bases and at J to 6 bases, leaving 10 bases not matched to a gene. In DNA, the CDR3 is TGTGCCAGCAGCCGGGATAGCGGGAAAGCGGATACGCAGTATTTT. It encodes CASSRDSGKADTQYF. Using reference TRBV5-4 and TRBJ2-3 for the parts outside the CDR3, the full variable domain is ETGVTQSPTHLIKTRGQQVTLRCSSQSGHNTVSWYQQALGQGPQFIFQYYREEENGRGNFPPRFSGLQFPNYSSELNVNALELDDSALYLCASSRDSGKADTQYFGPGTRLTVL.

The V and J genes are TRBV7-2 and TRBJ1-1; 7 nucleotides match TRBD1. In germline, CDR1 is SGHTA, CDR2 FQGNSA. V was pared by 8 bases and J by 0 bases, with 9 bases of the junction left unmatched. The length of the CDR3 is 15 residues. The CDR3, as DNA: TGTGCCAGCCGTAACGACAGGGTCATGAACACTGAAGCTTTCTTT. Its translation is CASRNDRVMNTEAFF.

The chain uses TRBV19 and TRBJ2-3, with TRBD1 as a possible D gene (5 bases). Germline V gene lookup returns CDR1 LNHDA and CDR2 SQIVND (reference sequence). The V and J ends lost 6 bases and 1 base respectively, with 14 bases between them. This CDR3 contains 15 residues. CDR3: CASRKSGWGTDTQYF. CDR3 in DNA: TGTGCCAGTAGGAAGTCAGGGTGGGGCACAGATACGCAGTATTTT.

The chain links TRBV6-1 to TRBJ2-7; D is perhaps TRBD1 (5 bases). The V end lost 4 bases, the J end lost 0 bases, and 13 bases lay between the germline ends. Looked up from germline, CDR1 is MNHNS and CDR2 is SASEGT. The CDR3 is 15 amino acids. In DNA, the CDR3 is TGTGCCAGCAGTGTATATACAGGAAGCTCCTACGAGCAGTACTTC. Amino acids: CASSVYTGSSYEQYF.

This clone was observed a single time. The chain carries TRBV9 and TRBJ2-7, with D perhaps assigned TRBD1 or TRBD2 (5 bases each). Trimming cost V 3 bases and J 5 bases, with 9 bases left between them. The germline CDR1 and CDR2 sequences are SGDLS and YYNGEE. CDR3 length equals 12 residues. CDR3 DNA sequence: TGTGCCAGCAGCGGAGGGGTGGACGAGCAGTACTTC. Protein sequence: CASSGGVDEQYF.

The chain joins TRBV11-2 to TRBJ2-7, with D tentatively TRBD2 (5 bases). The CDR3 totals 16 residues. V shed 5 bases and J shed 0 bases, with 17 bases lying between them. From germline, CDR1 is SGHAT and CDR2 FQNNGV. CDR3 amino acids: CASSPVLGAGSYEQYF. The CDR3, as DNA: TGTGCCAGCAGCCCGGTTTTGGGCGCGGGCTCCTACGAGCAGTACTTC.

This chain uses TRBV2 with TRBJ2-1; 7 bases are shared with TRBD1. Germline lookup yields CDR1 SNHLY and CDR2 FYNNEI. The CDR3 has 13 amino acids. Germline trimming cut 8 bases from V and 4 bases from J; bases unmatched to any gene: 5. The CDR3 coding sequence is TGTGCCAGCCCCCGGGACAGTTACAATGAGCAGTTCTTC. Its protein product is CASPRDSYNEQFF.

The genes are TRBV11-2 and TRBJ2-4, with TRBD2 identical over 13 bases. The CDR3 loop spans 19 amino acids. V shed 0 bases, J shed 1 base, and the junction held 6 bases outside the gene matches. The germline CDR1 and CDR2 sequences are SGHAT and FQNNGV. DNA of the CDR3: TGTGCCAGCAGCTTAGACGGACTAGCGGGAGATTTGGCCAAAAACATTCAGTACTTC. Translation gives CASSLDGLAGDLAKNIQYF. The variable domain in full, completed from reference TRBV11-2 and TRBJ2-4, reads EAGVAQSPRYKIIEKRQSVAFWCNPISGHATLYWYQQILGQGPKLLIQFQNNGVVDDSQLPKDRFSAERLKGVDSTLKIQPAKLEDSAVYLCASSLDGLAGDLAKNIQYFGAGTRLSVL.

The V call is TRBV4-3, the J call TRBJ2-1; TRBD2 matches 10 bases. This CDR3 spans 18 amino acids. V lost 0 bases, J lost 0 bases, and 5 bases stayed unmatched. Germline V gives CDR1 LGHNA, CDR2 YSLEER. CDR3 nucleotide sequence: TGCGCCAGCAGCCAAGATATACTAGCGGGACACTCCTACAATGAGCAGTTCTTC. It encodes CASSQDILAGHSYNEQFF.

The genes are TRBV10-3 and TRBJ2-3, with TRBD1 matching over 9 bases. This CDR3 has 16 residues. Germline values: CDR1 ENHRY, CDR2 SYGVKD. J was trimmed by 4 bases and V by 10 bases; bases with no gene match: 15. The CDR3 region is CATRTGTGRIPDTQYF. CDR3 bases: TGTGCCACCCGAACCGGGACAGGGAGGATCCCAGATACGCAGTATTTT.

J is TRBJ2-2 and V is TRBV4-1; D may be TRBD1 (5 bases). The V end was cut by 7 bases, the J end by 0 bases, with 12 bases between. The germline V gene encodes CDR1 MGHRA and CDR2 YSYEKL. The CDR3 consists of 15 residues. In DNA form, the CDR3 reads TGCGCCAGCAACCCCGACAGATCGAACACCGGGGAGCTGTTTTTT. As protein: CASNPDRSNTGELFF.

V usage is TRBV5-6 and J usage is TRBJ2-2; a possible D gene is TRBD1 (6 bases). The CDR3 length is 15 residues. The germline V and J ends were trimmed by 4 bases and 1 base, with 11 bases remaining between them. Germline V CDR1 and CDR2: SGHDT, YYEEEE. CDR3 in amino acids: CASSQGHLNTGELFF. The CDR3 nucleotides read TGTGCCAGCAGCCAGGGACACCTGAACACCGGGGAGCTGTTTTTT. Supplemented by reference TRBV5-6 and TRBJ2-2, the full variable domain reads DAGVTQSPTHLIKTRGQQVTLRCSPKSGHDTVSWYQQALGQGPQFIFQYYEEEERQRGNFPDRFSGHQFPNYSSELNVNALLLGDSALYLCASSQGHLNTGELFFGEGSRLTVL.

The chain couples TRBV4-3 to TRBJ1-2; D ambiguous. The CDR3 consists of 13 residues. The germline gives CDR1 LGHNA, CDR2 YSLEER. Trimming removed 1 base from V and 4 bases from J, with 7 bases in between. CDR3 region: CASSQGNIYGYTF. The CDR3 bases are TGCGCCAGCAGCCAAGGAAACATCTATGGCTACACCTTC.

The chain combines TRBV11-2 with TRBJ2-7, with 7 bases lining up with TRBD2. Per the germline V gene, CDR1 is SGHAT and CDR2 is FQNNGV. The CDR3 is 15 residues long. J was trimmed by 0 bases and V by 5 bases; bases with no gene match: 7. The CDR3 region has the DNA TGTGCCAGCAGCACCCTAGCGGAAAACTCCTACGAGCAGTACTTC. Its protein is CASSTLAENSYEQYF.

The gene calls are TRBV10-1 and TRBJ1-1; TRBD1 matches 10 bases. Germline values: CDR1 WNHNN, CDR2 SYGVQD (reference sequence). The CDR3 runs to 15 residues. Trimming cost V 4 bases and J 7 bases; bases outside gene matches: 9. The CDR3 spells CASSGWTGGKVEAFF. CDR3 bases: TGCGCCAGCAGTGGGTGGACAGGGGGTAAGGTTGAAGCTTTCTTT.

The rearrangement uses TRBV7-2 and TRBJ2-3; D remains unclear. The V end lost 1 base, the J end lost 6 bases, and 8 bases lay between the germline ends. Germline V gene lookup returns CDR1 SGHTA and CDR2 FQGNSA. The CDR3 length is 13 residues. The CDR3 DNA sequence: TGTGCCAGCAGCTTAGGGACCGTTGATACGCAGTATTTT. Translated: CASSLGTVDTQYF.

Only a few counts were recorded for this clone. J is TRBJ2-1 and V is TRBV7-6; 11 nucleotides agree with TRBD2. The V gene end was trimmed by 0 bases and the J gene end by 7 bases; junction bases not matched to a gene: 11. CDR3 length equals 18 residues. Germline V gene lookup returns CDR1 SGHVS and CDR2 FNYEAQ. The CDR3 sequence: CASSLAFGTSGSLNEQFF. The CDR3 DNA sequence: TGTGCCAGCAGCTTAGCGTTTGGTACTAGCGGGAGTTTAAATGAGCAGTTCTTC.

The V gene is TRBV15, the J gene TRBJ2-2, with 8 nucleotides matching TRBD2. This CDR3 contains 16 residues. Germline V gene sequence: CDR1 LNHNV, CDR2 YYDKDF (reference sequence). Losses at the gene ends were 0 bases for V and 6 bases for J; bases not matched to a gene: 6. CDR3 nucleotide sequence: TGTGCCACCAGCAGAGATCGGGCGGGAGGAGCCGGGGAGCTGTTTTTT. This sequence encodes CATSRDRAGGAGELFF.